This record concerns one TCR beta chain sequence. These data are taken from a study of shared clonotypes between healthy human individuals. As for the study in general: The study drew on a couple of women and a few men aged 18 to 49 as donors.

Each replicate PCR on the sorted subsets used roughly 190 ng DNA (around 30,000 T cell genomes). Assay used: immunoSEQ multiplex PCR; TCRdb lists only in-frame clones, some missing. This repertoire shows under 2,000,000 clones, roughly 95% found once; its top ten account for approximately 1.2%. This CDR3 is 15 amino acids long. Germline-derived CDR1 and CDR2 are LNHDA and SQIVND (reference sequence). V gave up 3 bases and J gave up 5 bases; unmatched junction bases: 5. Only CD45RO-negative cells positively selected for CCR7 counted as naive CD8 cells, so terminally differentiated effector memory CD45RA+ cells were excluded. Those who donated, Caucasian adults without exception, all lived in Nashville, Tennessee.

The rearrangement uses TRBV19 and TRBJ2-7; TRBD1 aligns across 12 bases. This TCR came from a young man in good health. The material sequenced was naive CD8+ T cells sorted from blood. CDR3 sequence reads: CASSITGTGGHEQYF. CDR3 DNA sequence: TGTGCCAGTAGTATTACCGGGACAGGGGGCCACGAGCAGTACTTC.